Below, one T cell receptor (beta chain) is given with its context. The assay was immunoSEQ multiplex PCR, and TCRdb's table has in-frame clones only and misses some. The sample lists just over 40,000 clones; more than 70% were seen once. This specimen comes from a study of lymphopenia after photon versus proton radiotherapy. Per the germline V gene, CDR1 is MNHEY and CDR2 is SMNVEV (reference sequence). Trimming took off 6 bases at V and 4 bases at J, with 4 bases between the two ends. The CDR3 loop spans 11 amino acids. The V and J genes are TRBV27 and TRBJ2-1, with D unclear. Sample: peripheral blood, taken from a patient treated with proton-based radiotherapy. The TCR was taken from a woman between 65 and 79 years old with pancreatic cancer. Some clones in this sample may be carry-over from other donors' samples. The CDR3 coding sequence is TGTGCCAGCAGGGGTTACAATGAGCAGTTCTTC. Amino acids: CASRGYNEQFF.